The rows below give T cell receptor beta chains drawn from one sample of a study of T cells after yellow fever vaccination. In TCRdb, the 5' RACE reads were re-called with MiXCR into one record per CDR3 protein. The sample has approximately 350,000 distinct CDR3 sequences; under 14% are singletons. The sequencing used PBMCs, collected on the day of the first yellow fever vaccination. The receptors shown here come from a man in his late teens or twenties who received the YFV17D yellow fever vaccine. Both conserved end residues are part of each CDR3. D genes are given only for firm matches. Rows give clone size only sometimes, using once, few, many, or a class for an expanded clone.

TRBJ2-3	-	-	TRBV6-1	TGTGCCAGCCGCGTGGGTAGCACAGATACGCAGTATTTT	CASRVGSTDTQYF
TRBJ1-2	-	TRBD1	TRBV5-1	TGCGCCAGCAGCTTGTCAGGGGGAGACAATGGCTACACCTTC	CASSLSGGDNGYTF
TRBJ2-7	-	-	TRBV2	TGTGCCAGCAGTGAAATTCGAGGAATCTACGAGCAGTACTTC	CASSEIRGIYEQYF
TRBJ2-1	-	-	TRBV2	TGTGCCAGCAGTGAAGCAGGATGGAATGAGCAGTTCTTC	CASSEAGWNEQFF
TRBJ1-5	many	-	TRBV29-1	TGCAGCGTTCAGGGTGAAAATCAGCCCCAGCATTTT	CSVQGENQPQHF
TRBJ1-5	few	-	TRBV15	TGTGCCACCAGCCTAAGAGGAAATACCAATCAGCCCCAGCATTTT	CATSLRGNTNQPQHF
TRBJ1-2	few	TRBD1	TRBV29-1	TGCAGCGGTTCAGGGGGCAAAGGCTATGGCTACACCTTC	CSGSGGKGYGYTF
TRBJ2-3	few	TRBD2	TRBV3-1	TGTGCCAGCAGCCACCCCGGACTAGCGGGGGGATTAGATACGCAGTATTTT	CASSHPGLAGGLDTQYF
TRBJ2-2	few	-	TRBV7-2	TGTGCCAGCAGCACTCGGAGAGGAGATAACACCGGGGAGCTGTTTTTT	CASSTRRGDNTGELFF
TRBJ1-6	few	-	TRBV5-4	TGTGCCAGCAGCTTGATGGGCTATAATTCACCCCTCCACTTT	CASSLMGYNSPLHF
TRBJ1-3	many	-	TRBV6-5	TGTGCCAGCAGTTACTCGGAAGGGAGTGACACCATATATTTT	CASSYSEGSDTIYF
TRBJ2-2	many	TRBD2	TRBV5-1	TGCGCCAGCAGCTTCCAGGGACTAGCGGGGAACACCGGGGAGCTGTTTTTT	CASSFQGLAGNTGELFF
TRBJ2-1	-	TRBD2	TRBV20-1	TGCAGTGCTAGTGATTTTCGGACTAGCGTCAATGAGCAGTTCTTC	CSASDFRTSVNEQFF
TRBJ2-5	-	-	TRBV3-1	TGTGCCAGCAGCCAAAGAGTGGGGGGGGCTCCCGATACCCAGTACTTC	CASSQRVGGAPDTQYF
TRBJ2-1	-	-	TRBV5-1	TGCGCCAGCAGCGGGGGACTTATTGAGCAGTTCTTC	CASSGGLIEQFF
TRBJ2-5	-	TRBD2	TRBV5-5	TGTGCCAGCAGCCTGGGACTAGCGGGGGCCCTGACCTTTAGATACTTC	CASSLGLAGALTFRYF
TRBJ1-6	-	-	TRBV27	TGTGCCAGCAGTTTACCCTCGGGGGAAGTTTCTTATAATTCACCCCTCCACTTT	CASSLPSGEVSYNSPLHF
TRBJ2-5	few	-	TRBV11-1	TGTGCCAGCAGCTCGTGGGAAGACCAAGAGACCCAGTACTTC	CASSSWEDQETQYF
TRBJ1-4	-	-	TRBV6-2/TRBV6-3	TGTGCCAGCAGTTACATCGGGAATGCTAATGAAAAACTGTTTTTT	CASSYIGNANEKLFF
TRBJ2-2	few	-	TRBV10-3	TGTGCCATCAGTGAGTCGATCGGTTCTAGGTGGGTACGGAACACCGGGGAGCTGTTTTTT	CAISESIGSRWVRNTGELFF
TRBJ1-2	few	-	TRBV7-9	TGTGCCAGCAGCCGAGAGGTACTCATCGGTGGCTACACCTTC	CASSREVLIGGYTF
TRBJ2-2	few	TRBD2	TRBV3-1	TGTGCCAGCAGCCAAGATTTGCCGGGGGGGCCGAGTACCGGGGAGCTGTTTTTT	CASSQDLPGGPSTGELFF
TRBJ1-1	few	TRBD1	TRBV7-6	TGTGCCAGCAGCCTTGGGACAGGACAGAACACTGAAGCTTTCTTT	CASSLGTGQNTEAFF
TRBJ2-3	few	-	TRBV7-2	TGTGCCAGCAGCTGGGACGCGGCCGGGCCAGATACGCAGTATTTT	CASSWDAAGPDTQYF
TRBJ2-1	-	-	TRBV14	TGTGCCAGCAGCCAACTCCTGGCTACCTACAATGAGCAGTTCTTC	CASSQLLATYNEQFF
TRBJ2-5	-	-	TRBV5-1	TGCGCCAGCAGCTTGTATGATAAAGAGACCCAGTACTTC	CASSLYDKETQYF
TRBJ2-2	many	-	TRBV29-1	TGCAGCGTTGGGGGCCCAGGGCTGGCCACCGGGGAGCTGTTTTTT	CSVGGPGLATGELFF
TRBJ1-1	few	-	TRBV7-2	TGTGCCAGCAGCTTAATAAGTAGGAACACTGAAGCTTTCTTT	CASSLISRNTEAFF
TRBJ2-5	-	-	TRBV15	TGTGCCACCAGCAGAGGTATACAGCGCACCGCTTCGTCGGAGACCCAGTACTTC	CATSRGIQRTASSETQYF
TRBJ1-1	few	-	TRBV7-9	TGTGCCAGCAGCTTTGATGGCTCCAACACTGAAGCTTTCTTT	CASSFDGSNTEAFF
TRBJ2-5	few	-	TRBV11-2	TGTGCCAGCAGCTACTCCTCCGAGACCCAGTACTTC	CASSYSSETQYF
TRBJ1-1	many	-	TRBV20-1	TGCAGTGCTGGGAGACCCTTTACAGGAACTGAAGCTTTCTTT	CSAGRPFTGTEAFF
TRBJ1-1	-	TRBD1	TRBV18	TGTGCCAGCTCACCAGACAGGGCCCATGAAGCTTTCTTT	CASSPDRAHEAFF
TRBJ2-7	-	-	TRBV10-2	TGCGCCAGCAGTGAGTCCGGGGGGACAGACAACTCCTACGAGCAGTACTTC	CASSESGGTDNSYEQYF
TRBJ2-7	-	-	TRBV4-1	TGCGCCAGCAGCCAAGACCGCGTATACGAGCAGTACTTC	CASSQDRVYEQYF
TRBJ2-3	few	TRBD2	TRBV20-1	TGCAGTGCTAGAGCTGAGCGGGGGGTTTGGGATACGCAGTATTTT	CSARAERGVWDTQYF
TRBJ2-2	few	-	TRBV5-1	TGCGCCAGCAGCCCCGTGGGGGACACCGGGGAGCTGTTTTTT	CASSPVGDTGELFF
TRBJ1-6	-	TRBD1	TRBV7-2	TGTGCCAGCAGCCCGCAGGGGGGCAATGGATCACCCCTCCACTTT	CASSPQGGNGSPLHF
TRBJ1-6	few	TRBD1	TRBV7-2	TGTGCCAGCAGCCCCCTGCAGGGGGCGAGGGGACCCCTCCACTTT	CASSPLQGARGPLHF
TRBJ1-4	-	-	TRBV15	TGTGCCACCAGCAGAGAGCAGGGGACTTTGAAAAAACTGTTTTTT	CATSREQGTLKKLFF